This T cell receptor (beta chain) was identified in a study of OX40 agonist ivuxolimab in advanced cancers. Turning to the study itself: Partial responses occurred in three patients (one hepatocellular carcinoma, two cutaneous melanoma).

Findings of the study overall: Antigen targets of the expanded peripheral T cells went undetermined. By week 6 at 0.1 to 3.0 mg/kg, blood CD4+ and CD8+ T cells had expanded clonally.

In regard to this clone: The antigen is not known.

The protocol was immunoSEQ multiplex PCR, while the TCRdb copy is restricted to in-frame clones and leaves out a portion. The sample lists tens of thousands of clones, approximately 80% occurring once. Source: CD4+ or CD8+ T cells sorted from blood, taken in a trial of the OX40 agonist ivuxolimab. The source of this sequence is an adult with an advanced solid tumor such as melanoma, head and neck, liver or kidney cancer.

CDR3 bases: TGTGCCAGCGCCTTGGGATTGTGGACTGGGGCCAACGTCCTGACTTTC. Translated, it gives CASALGLWTGANVLTF. This sequence joins TRBV5-8 and TRBJ2-6; no firm D call. This CDR3 has 16 amino acids. Germline CDR1 reads SGHTS; CDR2 reads YDEGEE. V was pared by 7 bases and J by 2 bases, with 16 bases between.